One T cell receptor beta chain is described in this entry. Germline V CDR1 and CDR2: LNHDA, SQIVND (reference sequence). V lost 8 bases and J 1 base, leaving 9 bases between the germline ends. The CDR3 has 13 amino acids. TCRdb's copy holds only in-frame clones and misses some; the assay was immunoSEQ multiplex PCR. The sample records 150,000 to 200,000 clones, more than 80% being singletons. This entry belongs to a study of blood T cell repertoires in COVID-19. Looking at the study overall: Italy, Spain and the United States were the sources of the convalescent and acute COVID-19 samples.

Material: peripheral blood. The TCR sequence derives from a human donor in a cohort sampled during active COVID-19. The chain recombines TRBV19 with TRBJ1-3; maybe TRBD1 (6 bases). The CDR3 coding sequence is TGTGCCAGTCGACAGGTATCTGGAAACACCATATATTTT. Encoded protein: CASRQVSGNTIYF. The variable domain in full, completed from reference TRBV19 and TRBJ1-3, reads DGGITQSPKYLFRKEGQNVTLSCEQNLNHDAMYWYRQDPGQGLRLIYYSQIVNDFQKGDIAEGYSVSREKKESFPLTVTSAQKNPTAFYLCASRQVSGNTIYFGEGSWLTVV.